The sequence of this T cell receptor (beta chain) was determined in a study of T cells in Graves' hyperthyroidism and ophthalmopathy. Regarding the study as a whole: The model anticipated ophthalmopathy a median 6.5 months pre-onset. The blood repertoire included most of the expanded thyroid clonotypes above 0.001.

TCR beta CDR3 sequences were amplified from RNA transcripts. The HTBI primer set was used in a first-round RT-PCR of the TCR CDR3. TCRdb called the multiplex PCR reads again in MiXCR, with one record for every CDR3 protein. The profile shows almost 600,000 distinct CDR3 sequences, just over 45% of them singletons. It was considered stable Graves' hyperthyroidism when ophthalmopathy did not progress within 18 months. Patients showing uncontrolled infection, other autoimmune disease, pregnancy or lactation were ineligible. Germline CDR1 SGHRS, CDR2 YFSETQ. The CDR3 runs 15 residues. The V gene lost 4 bases and the J gene lost 2 bases, with 15 bases spanning the gap. There are many counts of this clonotype. What it binds is not known.

V gene TRBV5-1 combines with J gene TRBJ1-1; weak D call: TRBD1 (6 bases). This receptor was identified in a woman between 18 and 30 years old with Graves' hyperthyroidism. Sequenced input: peripheral blood or thyroid tissue (not recorded which). The chain's CDR3 is CASSLQQGSNTEAFF. CDR3 coding DNA: TGCGCCAGCAGCCTTCAACAGGGAAGTAACACTGAAGCTTTCTTT.